This T cell receptor beta chain comes out of a study of neoadjuvant anti-PD-1 for oral cavity cancer. Trimming took 0 bases from V and 4 from J, leaving 8 bases between them. The CDR3 extends over 14 amino acids. Germline values: CDR1 SGHRS, CDR2 YFSETQ. Analysis of PBMCs was direct, with no culture step. The table came from immunoSEQ multiplex PCR; TCRdb's copy has only in-frame clones and leaves some out. Of roughly 67,000 clones in the sample, around 83% were seen once. The V and J genes are TRBV5-1 and TRBJ1-3; D gene uncertain. The TCR sequence derives from a person aged 35-79 years with oral cavity squamous cell carcinoma. The sequences come from PBMCs, collected before nivolumab (anti-PD-1) treatment. In nucleotides, the CDR3 is TGCGCCAGCAGCTTGGCTGGGAGGGGAAACACCATATATTTT. Translation: CASSLAGRGNTIYF. The complete variable domain, with remaining parts taken from reference TRBV5-1 and TRBJ1-3, reads KAGVTQTPRYLIKTRGQQVTLSCSPISGHRSVSWYQQTPGQGLQFLFEYFSETQRNKGNFPGRFSGRQFSNSRSEMNVSTLELGDSALYLCASSLAGRGNTIYFGEGSWLTVV.